These 21 T cell receptor beta chains were sequenced from one sample in a study of T cell clonotyping in hematopoietic cell transplantation. Profiling relied on immunoSEQ multiplex PCR, and the TCRdb table lists in-frame clones only, not all of them. The table includes 20,000 to 25,000 clones, roughly 90% detected once. Regarding time point: recipient sample about 28 days before transplant, after cytoreduction. The specimen was peripheral blood mononuclear cells, collected before stem cell transplant. The receptors here all came from a man younger than 30 with biphenotypic leukemia. Some clones in this sample may be carry-over from other donors' samples.

This chain uses TRBV6-1 with TRBJ1-6; D uncertain. V shed 1 base and J shed 12 bases, with 7 bases lying between them. Germline V lookup: CDR1 MNHNS, CDR2 SASEGT. This CDR3 is built from 12 residues. The CDR3 bases are TGTGCCAGCAGTGAAGATGACCGACCCCTCCACTTT. Translated: CASSEDDRPLHF.

This sequence joins TRBV7-8 and TRBJ1-5; D is unclear. V was clipped by 2 bases and J by 0 bases, with 8 bases between them. The CDR3 runs to 15 residues. Germline values: CDR1 SGHVS, CDR2 FQNEAQ. CDR3 sequence reads: CASSLWPVSNQPQHF. The CDR3 bases are TGTGCCAGCAGCTTATGGCCCGTTAGCAATCAGCCCCAGCATTTT.

The J gene is TRBJ2-3, the V gene TRBV23-1; D is uncertain. TRBV23-1 qualifies as an ORF whose function is uncertain. V was trimmed by 3 bases and J by 4 bases, leaving 11 bases between them. This CDR3 has 14 residues. CDR3 nucleotides: TGCGCCAGCAGTCACGGACCAGAAGCAGATACGCAGTATTTT. It encodes CASSHGPEADTQYF.

The gene calls are TRBV2 and TRBJ2-1; no reliable D call. V was trimmed by 2 bases and J by 0 bases, leaving 8 bases between them. The germline V gene has CDR1 SNHLY and CDR2 FYNNEI. The CDR3 sequence is 15 residues long. The CDR3 DNA reads as TGTGCCAGCAGTGAATTCGTCCCCTCCTACAATGAGCAGTTCTTC. Its translation is CASSEFVPSYNEQFF.

This clone appeared a single time. The chain links TRBV9 to TRBJ1-1, with 9 bases matching TRBD1. The CDR3 totals 15 residues. With V trimmed by 4 bases and J by 1 base, 5 bases remained unmatched. Germline assignment: CDR1 SGDLS and CDR2 YYNGEE. Here the CDR3 DNA reads TGTGCCAGCAGCAGGAAGACAGGGGGGAACACTGAAGCTTTCTTT. This sequence encodes CASSRKTGGNTEAFF.

The chain links TRBV6-1 to TRBJ1-4; 11 bases match TRBD1. The J segment lost 4 bases and the V segment lost 6 bases, leaving 4 bases of the junction unmatched. The germline CDR1 and CDR2 sequences are MNHNS and SASEGT. This CDR3 is built from 15 residues. The CDR3 nucleotides are TGTGCCAGCAGGGACAGGGGGCAGATTAATGAAAAACTGTTTTTT. It is translated as CASRDRGQINEKLFF.

The chain combines TRBV7-9 with TRBJ2-5; tentatively, D is TRBD2 (6 bases). The V end was cut by 0 bases, the J end by 5 bases, with 10 bases between. Germline CDR1 SEHNR, CDR2 FQNEAQ (reference sequence). The CDR3 has 14 amino acids. CDR3 DNA sequence: TGTGCCAGCAGCTTAGCGGTTGGGGGGGAGACCCAGTACTTC. Encoded protein: CASSLAVGGETQYF.

J is TRBJ2-3 and V is TRBV4-2; 9 bases agree with TRBD2. The V and J ends lost 0 bases and 1 base, in that order; junction bases with no gene match: 2. The CDR3 covers 16 residues. Per the germline V gene, CDR1 is LGHNA and CDR2 is YNFKEQ. The CDR3 here is CASSQELAGGTDTQYF. In DNA, the CDR3 is TGTGCCAGCAGCCAAGAGTTAGCGGGGGGCACAGATACGCAGTATTTT.

V gene TRBV20-1 combines with J gene TRBJ2-1; 11 nucleotides agree with TRBD2. From germline, CDR1 is DFQATT and CDR2 SNEGSKA (reference sequence). This CDR3 is built from 11 residues. V lost 4 bases, J lost 15 bases, and 5 bases stayed unmatched. The chain's CDR3 is CSATLAGVPFF. CDR3 DNA: TGCAGTGCTACACTAGCGGGAGTTCCGTTCTTC.

The V and J genes are TRBV14 and TRBJ2-2; the match to TRBD2 covers 7 bases. CDR1 SGHDN and CDR2 FVKESK come from the germline V gene. V shed 0 bases and J 5 bases; nucleotides not matched to a gene: 9. This CDR3 contains 17 residues. In DNA form, the CDR3 reads TGTGCCAGCAGCCAAGATCGGGCGGGAGAGTTTACCGGGGAGCTGTTTTTT. Translated: CASSQDRAGEFTGELFF.

This chain joins TRBV10-1 and TRBJ2-3, with no clear D. The CDR3 extends over 13 amino acids. Germline CDR1 is WNHNN and CDR2 is SYGVQD (reference sequence). Trimming took 5 bases from V and 4 from J, leaving 10 bases between them. CDR3 nucleotide sequence: TGCGCCAGCAGTCCCCTAATCGCAGATACGCAGTATTTT. Protein sequence: CASSPLIADTQYF.

The rearrangement joins TRBV4-2 to TRBJ2-7; either TRBD1 or TRBD2 may supply D (6 bases each). CDR3 size: 14 residues. V was shortened by 4 bases and J by 4 bases, with 14 bases between the two germline ends. Germline-derived CDR1 and CDR2 are LGHNA and YNFKEQ. The CDR3 protein is CASSPNGGRYEQYF. In DNA, the CDR3 is TGTGCCAGCAGCCCAAACGGGGGCCGTTACGAGCAGTACTTC.

The V call is TRBV18, the J call TRBJ1-6; TRBD1 aligns across 7 bases. The V and J ends lost 6 bases and 5 bases, in that order; junction bases with no gene match: 7. The CDR3 has 15 amino acids. Germline V lookup: CDR1 KGHSH, CDR2 LQKENI. This chain's CDR3 is CASSQGQDNNSPLHF. The CDR3 region has the DNA TGTGCCAGCTCTCAAGGACAGGACAATAATTCACCCCTCCACTTT.

This clone was seen a single time. The V gene is TRBV27, the J gene TRBJ1-5; tentative D call: TRBD1 (6 bases). V was shortened by 6 bases and J by 4 bases, with 10 bases between the two germline ends. This CDR3 is built from 13 residues. Germline V CDR1 and CDR2: MNHEY, SMNVEV (reference sequence). The CDR3 DNA reads TGTGCCAGCAGACTCCAGGGGAATCAGCCCCAGCATTTT. Its translation: CASRLQGNQPQHF.

The rearrangement links TRBV7-2 to TRBJ2-7, with 8 positions matching TRBD2. With V trimmed by 5 bases and J by 0 bases, 6 bases remained unmatched. Germline V gives CDR1 SGHTA, CDR2 FQGNSA. The CDR3 extends over 15 amino acids. This CDR3 reads CASSPLAGLSYEQYF. The CDR3 nucleotides are TGTGCCAGCAGCCCCCTAGCGGGCCTCTCCTACGAGCAGTACTTC.

The rearrangement links TRBV6-5 to TRBJ1-1; 7 nucleotides align to TRBD1. Germline loops: CDR1 MNHEY, CDR2 SVGAGI. J gave up 1 base and V 2 bases, and 1 base lay outside the gene matches. CDR3 length: 14 amino acids. The CDR3 is CASSYGTANTEAFF. The CDR3, as DNA: TGTGCCAGCAGTTACGGGACAGCGAACACTGAAGCTTTCTTT.

The rearrangement joins TRBV2 to TRBJ1-1, with a possible D match to TRBD1 (5 bases). There are 11 residues in the CDR3. From germline, CDR1 is SNHLY and CDR2 FYNNEI. Trimming pared 4 bases from V and 11 bases from J, leaving 11 bases between. The CDR3 coding sequence is TGTGCCAGCAGTGGGGGGGTGTGGGCTTTCTTT. Translation: CASSGGVWAFF.

The chain couples TRBV4-3 to TRBJ1-2; D is uncertain. The V gene lost 0 bases and the J gene lost 3 bases, with 5 bases spanning the gap. The length of the CDR3 is 13 residues. Germline V gene data show CDR1 as LGHNA and CDR2 as YSLEER. CDR3 DNA sequence: TGCGCCAGCAGCCAAGAACAGTACTATGGCTACACCTTC. Translated, it gives CASSQEQYYGYTF.

This sequence joins TRBV25-1 and TRBJ2-7; 8 bases match TRBD1. Germline V lookup: CDR1 MGHDK, CDR2 SYGVNS. The CDR3 runs 12 residues. Losses at the gene ends were 8 bases for V and 4 bases for J; bases not matched to a gene: 4. The CDR3 DNA sequence: TGTGCCAGCTCGACAGGGGAATACGAGCAGTACTTC. Residues: CASSTGEYEQYF.

The chain uses TRBV10-3 and TRBJ1-5; D is perhaps TRBD1 (5 bases). The germline CDR1 and CDR2 sequences are ENHRY and SYGVKD. Deletions cut 0 bases from V and 0 bases from J, with 15 bases between. This CDR3 comprises 18 residues. CDR3 DNA sequence: TGTGCCATCAGTGAGTCGCGGGCCGGCAGGGATAGCAATCAGCCCCAGCATTTT. Amino acid sequence: CAISESRAGRDSNQPQHF.

The rearrangement joins TRBV27 to TRBJ2-5, with a weak D call TRBD1 (6 bases). V gave up 4 bases and J gave up 2 bases, with 11 bases separating them. The CDR3 has 14 residues. CDR1 is MNHEY and CDR2 is SMNVEV in the germline V gene (reference sequence). DNA of the CDR3: TGTGCCAGCAGTTACGTGGGGGCTCAAGAGACCCAGTACTTC. It encodes CASSYVGAQETQYF.